This T cell receptor beta chain was observed in a study of blood T cell repertoires in COVID-19. For the study at large: Collection of acute and convalescent COVID-19 samples took place in the United States, Italy and Spain.

The data were produced by immunoSEQ multiplex PCR, yet TCRdb's version contains in-frame clones alone and is incomplete. The sample has 490,000 or so clones, roughly 90% seen once. V shed 4 bases and J 11 bases; nucleotides not matched to a gene: 16. The CDR3 is 15 residues long. Germline V gene sequence: CDR1 SQVTM, CDR2 ANQGSEA. The chain is built from TRBV29-1 and TRBJ2-1; 8 nucleotides match TRBD2. Sequenced: PBMCs or T cells enriched from blood (not recorded which). The TCR sequence derives from a woman aged 40 to 50 who had recovered from COVID-19. The CDR3: CSVVGGLGDTLQQFF. CDR3 in DNA: TGCAGCGTTGTTGGGGGACTAGGGGATACATTGCAGCAGTTCTTC.